A selection of T cell receptor beta chains follows, all from one sample in a study of cytomegalovirus exposure and HLA in healthy donors. The method was immunoSEQ multiplex PCR; TCRdb's version includes in-frame clones alone and lacks a portion of them. Counted here are 300,000 or so clones, roughly 81% occurring once; the ten biggest clones make up roughly 2%. What was sequenced was PBMCs. These receptors all come from a woman aged 35 to 49 in good health and CMV-seropositive. CDR3s include the opening cysteine and the closing phenylalanine or tryptophan. Fields, in order: CDR3 protein, CDR3 DNA, V gene, clone size, J gene, D gene. The D gene is left open where the match is weak. Some rows have no size entry. The others give once, few or many, or a class for an expanded clone.

CDR3 protein: CASSLNSGSRSYEQYF; CDR3 DNA: TGTGCCAGCAGCTTAAATAGCGGGAGCCGCTCCTACGAGCAGTACTTC; V gene: TRBV7-8; clone size: NA; J gene: TRBJ2-7; D gene: TRBD2
CDR3 protein: CASSLWTSGSGGNTGELFF; CDR3 DNA: TGTGCCAGCAGCTTGTGGACTAGCGGGAGTGGAGGGAACACCGGGGAGCTGTTTTTT; V gene: TRBV5-4; clone size: NA; J gene: TRBJ2-2; D gene: TRBD2
CDR3 protein: CASSLRSQGAHGYTF; CDR3 DNA: TGTGCCAGCAGCTTACGGAGTCAGGGGGCACATGGCTACACCTTC; V gene: TRBV11-3; clone size: NA; J gene: TRBJ1-2; D gene: TRBD1
CDR3 protein: CAGGQGAREQFF; CDR3 DNA: TGTGCCGGGGGACAGGGGGCGCGGGAGCAGTTCTTC; V gene: TRBV13; clone size: NA; J gene: TRBJ2-1; D gene: TRBD1
CDR3 protein: CASRPGVDPSYEQYF; CDR3 DNA: TGTGCCAGTAGACCGGGGGTGGACCCCTCCTACGAGCAGTACTTC; V gene: TRBV19; clone size: NA; J gene: TRBJ2-7; D gene: NA
CDR3 protein: CASTLTSATYEQYF; CDR3 DNA: TGTGCCAGCACCCTGACTAGCGCTACCTACGAGCAGTACTTC; V gene: TRBV2; clone size: NA; J gene: TRBJ2-7; D gene: TRBD2
CDR3 protein: CAIGAVENTEAFF; CDR3 DNA: TGTGCCATTGGGGCAGTGGAGAACACTGAAGCTTTCTTT; V gene: TRBV10-3; clone size: NA; J gene: TRBJ1-1; D gene: NA
CDR3 protein: CSVDTLGEQYF; CDR3 DNA: TGCAGCGTGGACACTCTTGGCGAGCAGTACTTC; V gene: TRBV29-1; clone size: NA; J gene: TRBJ2-7; D gene: NA
CDR3 protein: CASSLHRGNTEAFF; CDR3 DNA: TGCGCCAGCAGCTTGCACAGGGGGAACACTGAAGCTTTCTTT; V gene: TRBV5-1; clone size: NA; J gene: TRBJ1-1; D gene: TRBD1
CDR3 protein: CASSITGMEPLHF; CDR3 DNA: TGTGCCAGTAGTATTACAGGGATGGAACCCCTCCACTTT; V gene: TRBV19; clone size: NA; J gene: TRBJ1-6; D gene: NA
CDR3 protein: CASSSPPRGGTDTQYF; CDR3 DNA: TGTGCCAGCAGTTCCCCCCCCCGGGGTGGCACAGATACGCAGTATTTT; V gene: TRBV27; clone size: NA; J gene: TRBJ2-3; D gene: NA
CDR3 protein: CSATGEVREQYF; CDR3 DNA: TGCAGCGCGACAGGGGAGGTGAGGGAGCAGTACTTC; V gene: TRBV29-1; clone size: NA; J gene: TRBJ2-7; D gene: TRBD1
CDR3 protein: CASSERTGWDTQYF; CDR3 DNA: TGTGCCAGCAGCGAACGTACAGGGTGGGATACGCAGTATTTT; V gene: TRBV7-9; clone size: NA; J gene: TRBJ2-3; D gene: NA
CDR3 protein: CASRQQTTSGNSYNEQFF; CDR3 DNA: TGTGCCAGCAGGCAACAGACGACTAGCGGAAATTCCTACAATGAGCAGTTCTTC; V gene: TRBV27; clone size: NA; J gene: TRBJ2-1; D gene: TRBD2
CDR3 protein: CASSVETRANYGYTF; CDR3 DNA: TGTGCCAGCAGCGTAGAGACAAGAGCTAACTATGGCTACACCTTC; V gene: TRBV9; clone size: NA; J gene: TRBJ1-2; D gene: NA
CDR3 protein: CAVRRGGTGELFF; CDR3 DNA: TGTGCCGTTCGACGGGGAGGTACCGGGGAGCTGTTTTTT; V gene: TRBV2; clone size: NA; J gene: TRBJ2-2; D gene: NA
CDR3 protein: CASSPSGVTEAFF; CDR3 DNA: TGTGCCAGCTCCCCGTCAGGCGTCACTGAAGCTTTCTTT; V gene: TRBV18; clone size: NA; J gene: TRBJ1-1; D gene: NA
CDR3 protein: CASSQDAGRGGNEQFF; CDR3 DNA: TGCGCCAGCAGCCAAGATGCGGGGAGGGGGGGCAATGAGCAGTTCTTC; V gene: TRBV4-1; clone size: few; J gene: TRBJ2-1; D gene: NA
CDR3 protein: CASSLRERTNQPQHF; CDR3 DNA: TGTGCCAGCAGTTTGAGGGAGCGAACTAATCAGCCCCAGCATTTT; V gene: TRBV28; clone size: NA; J gene: TRBJ1-5; D gene: NA
CDR3 protein: CASSTRGHTGELFF; CDR3 DNA: TGTGCCAGTAGTACCAGGGGGCACACCGGGGAGCTGTTTTTT; V gene: TRBV19; clone size: NA; J gene: TRBJ2-2; D gene: TRBD1
CDR3 protein: CASSPTGSTEAFF; CDR3 DNA: TGTGCCAGCTCACCAACCGGGTCCACTGAAGCTTTCTTT; V gene: TRBV18; clone size: once; J gene: TRBJ1-1; D gene: NA
CDR3 protein: CASSSLRGGADYGYTF; CDR3 DNA: TGTGCCAGCAGCTCCCTGAGGGGGGGCGCGGACTATGGCTACACCTTC; V gene: TRBV13; clone size: NA; J gene: TRBJ1-2; D gene: NA
CDR3 protein: CASSRQGPDRSFPDTQYF; CDR3 DNA: TGTGCCAGCAGCCGGCAAGGGCCGGACAGGTCCTTCCCAGATACGCAGTATTTT; V gene: TRBV21-1; clone size: NA; J gene: TRBJ2-3; D gene: NA
CDR3 protein: CASSQDRGWEQYF; CDR3 DNA: TGTGCCAGCAGCCAAGATAGGGGTTGGGAGCAGTACTTC; V gene: TRBV4-2; clone size: few; J gene: TRBJ2-7; D gene: NA
CDR3 protein: CASSAGTSSYNEQFF; CDR3 DNA: TGTGCCAGCAGCGCAGGGACTAGCTCCTACAATGAGCAGTTCTTC; V gene: TRBV7-3; clone size: NA; J gene: TRBJ2-1; D gene: TRBD2
CDR3 protein: CASSPGVRPNYGYTF; CDR3 DNA: TGCGCCAGCAGCCCCGGGGTGCGGCCTAACTATGGCTACACCTTC; V gene: TRBV5-1; clone size: NA; J gene: TRBJ1-2; D gene: NA
CDR3 protein: CAISAGDGDGYTF; CDR3 DNA: TGTGCCATCAGTGCGGGGGACGGAGATGGCTACACCTTC; V gene: TRBV10-3; clone size: NA; J gene: TRBJ1-2; D gene: NA
CDR3 protein: CASSPPGQTYEQYF; CDR3 DNA: TGTGCCAGCTCACCTCCGGGACAGACCTACGAGCAGTACTTC; V gene: TRBV18; clone size: once; J gene: TRBJ2-7; D gene: TRBD1
CDR3 protein: CASSSRVEGVKYF; CDR3 DNA: TGTGCTAGCAGCTCAAGGGTGGAGGGCGTCAAATACTTC; V gene: TRBV7-7; clone size: NA; J gene: TRBJ2-4; D gene: NA
CDR3 protein: CASSLSGDRYEQYF; CDR3 DNA: TGCGCCAGCAGCTTGTCAGGGGACCGATACGAGCAGTACTTC; V gene: TRBV5-1; clone size: once; J gene: TRBJ2-7; D gene: NA
CDR3 protein: CASSPGGRTSGSSGELFF; CDR3 DNA: TGTGCCAGCAGCCCCGGGGGCCGGACTAGCGGGAGTTCCGGGGAGCTGTTTTTT; V gene: TRBV7-9; clone size: NA; J gene: TRBJ2-2; D gene: TRBD2
CDR3 protein: CASSSDRGGEAFF; CDR3 DNA: TGTGCCAGCAGCTCGGACAGGGGAGGTGAAGCTTTCTTT; V gene: TRBV7-7; clone size: NA; J gene: TRBJ1-1; D gene: TRBD1
CDR3 protein: CASSRDWDTEAFF; CDR3 DNA: TGTGCCAGTAGCAGGGATTGGGACACTGAAGCTTTCTTT; V gene: TRBV19; clone size: NA; J gene: TRBJ1-1; D gene: NA
CDR3 protein: CASSRAPGDSQYF; CDR3 DNA: TGCGCCAGCAGCCGAGCACCAGGAGACAGTCAGTACTTC; V gene: TRBV5-1; clone size: NA; J gene: TRBJ2-4; D gene: NA
CDR3 protein: CASSKVGTSGPSSYNEQFF; CDR3 DNA: TGTGCCAGCAGCAAAGTCGGGACTAGCGGACCAAGCTCCTACAATGAGCAGTTCTTC; V gene: TRBV21-1; clone size: NA; J gene: TRBJ2-1; D gene: NA
CDR3 protein: CASSSSGYAKNIQYF; CDR3 DNA: TGTGCCAGCAGCTCTAGCGGGTACGCCAAAAACATTCAGTACTTC; V gene: TRBV7-9; clone size: NA; J gene: TRBJ2-4; D gene: TRBD2
CDR3 protein: CASSFNLAGAETQYF; CDR3 DNA: TGTGCCAGCAGCTTCAACTTAGCGGGAGCGGAGACCCAGTACTTC; V gene: TRBV7-2; clone size: NA; J gene: TRBJ2-5; D gene: TRBD2
CDR3 protein: CASSEGTGRVHEQYF; CDR3 DNA: TGTGCCAGCAGCGAAGGGACAGGGCGGGTCCACGAGCAGTACTTC; V gene: TRBV7-9; clone size: NA; J gene: TRBJ2-7; D gene: TRBD1
CDR3 protein: CASSDSIAKNIQYF; CDR3 DNA: TGTGCCAGTAGTGACTCCATCGCCAAAAACATTCAGTACTTC; V gene: TRBV19; clone size: NA; J gene: TRBJ2-4; D gene: NA
CDR3 protein: CASSEASTYPEAFF; CDR3 DNA: TGTGCCAGCAGTGAAGCGTCCACATACCCTGAAGCTTTCTTT; V gene: TRBV6-1; clone size: once; J gene: TRBJ1-1; D gene: NA
CDR3 protein: CASSALAEIRYEQYF; CDR3 DNA: TGTGCCAGCAGCGCACTAGCGGAGATCCGGTACGAGCAGTACTTC; V gene: TRBV7-2; clone size: NA; J gene: TRBJ2-7; D gene: TRBD2
CDR3 protein: CASSTTGMNTEAFF; CDR3 DNA: TGCGCCAGCAGCACCACAGGGATGAACACTGAAGCTTTCTTT; V gene: TRBV5-1; clone size: NA; J gene: TRBJ1-1; D gene: NA
CDR3 protein: CASSLDREETDTQYF; CDR3 DNA: TGTGCCAGCAGCTTGGACAGGGAAGAGACAGATACGCAGTATTTT; V gene: TRBV13; clone size: NA; J gene: TRBJ2-3; D gene: TRBD1
CDR3 protein: CASSSGQGALGTEAFF; CDR3 DNA: TGTGCCAGCAGTTCCGGACAAGGGGCCCTGGGGACTGAAGCTTTCTTT; V gene: TRBV6-5; clone size: once; J gene: TRBJ1-1; D gene: NA
CDR3 protein: CASSYTLAGRDTQYF; CDR3 DNA: TGTGCCAGCAGTTACACTCTAGCGGGAAGGGATACGCAGTATTTT; V gene: TRBV6-6; clone size: NA; J gene: TRBJ2-3; D gene: TRBD2